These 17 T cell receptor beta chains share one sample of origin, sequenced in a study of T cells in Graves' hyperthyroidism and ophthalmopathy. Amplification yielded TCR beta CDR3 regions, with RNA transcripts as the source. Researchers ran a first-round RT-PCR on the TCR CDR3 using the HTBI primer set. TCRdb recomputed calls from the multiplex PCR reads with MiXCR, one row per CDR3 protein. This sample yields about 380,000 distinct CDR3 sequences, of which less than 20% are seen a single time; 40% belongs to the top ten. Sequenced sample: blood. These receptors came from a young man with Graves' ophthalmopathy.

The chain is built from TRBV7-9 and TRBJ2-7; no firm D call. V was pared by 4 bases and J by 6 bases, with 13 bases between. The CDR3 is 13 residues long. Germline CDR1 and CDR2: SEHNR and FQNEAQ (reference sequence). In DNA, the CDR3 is TGTGCCAGCAGCTCACAGACCGGCGGCGAGCAGTACTTC. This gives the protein CASSSQTGGEQYF.

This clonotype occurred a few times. The CDR3 is CASSSLGVRQPQHF. CDR3 in DNA: TGTGCCAGCAGTTCTTTGGGGGTCCGTCAGCCCCAGCATTTT. The chain links TRBV27 to TRBJ1-5; D possibly corresponds to TRBD1 (5 bases). This CDR3 has 14 amino acids. V was cut by 4 bases and J by 6 bases, with 13 bases left in between. Germline-derived CDR1 and CDR2 are MNHEY and SMNVEV (reference sequence).

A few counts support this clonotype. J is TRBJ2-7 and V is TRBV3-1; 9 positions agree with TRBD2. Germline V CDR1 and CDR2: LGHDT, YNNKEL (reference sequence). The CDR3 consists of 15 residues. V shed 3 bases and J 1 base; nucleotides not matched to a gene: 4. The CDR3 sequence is CASSQTSGRSYEQYF. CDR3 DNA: TGTGCCAGCAGCCAGACTAGCGGCAGATCCTACGAGCAGTACTTC.

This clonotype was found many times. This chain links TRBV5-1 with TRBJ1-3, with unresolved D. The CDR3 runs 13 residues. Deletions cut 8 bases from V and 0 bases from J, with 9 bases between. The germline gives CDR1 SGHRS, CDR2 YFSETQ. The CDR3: CASKGFSGNTIYF. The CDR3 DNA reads TGCGCCAGTAAAGGGTTCTCTGGAAACACCATATATTTT.

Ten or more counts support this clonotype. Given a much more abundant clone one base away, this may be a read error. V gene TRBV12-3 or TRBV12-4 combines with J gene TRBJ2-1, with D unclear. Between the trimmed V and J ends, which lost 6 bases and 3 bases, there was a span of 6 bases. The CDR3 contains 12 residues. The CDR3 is CASSKDYNEQFF. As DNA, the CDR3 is TGTGCCAGCAGCAAGGACTACAATGAGCAGTTCTTC.

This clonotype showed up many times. The CDR3 DNA reads as TGTGCCAGCAGCCGAGGTGGGACGAGGAACACTGAAGCTTTCTTT. Translating gives CASSRGGTRNTEAFF. The V gene is TRBV16, the J gene TRBJ1-1, with D perhaps matching TRBD1 (5 bases). Per the germline V gene, CDR1 is KGHSY and CDR2 is FQNENV. The length of the CDR3 is 15 residues. Trimming left V 4 bases short and J 1 base short, with 13 bases between.

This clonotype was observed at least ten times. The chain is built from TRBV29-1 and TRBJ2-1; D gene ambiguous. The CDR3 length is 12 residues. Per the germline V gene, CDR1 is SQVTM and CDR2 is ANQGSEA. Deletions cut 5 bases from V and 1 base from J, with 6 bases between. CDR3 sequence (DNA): TGCAGCGTTCAGAGTTCCTACAATGAGCAGTTCTTC. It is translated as CSVQSSYNEQFF.

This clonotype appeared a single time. Here the CDR3 reads CASRSPRTSAPHEQYF. The CDR3 bases are TGTGCCAGCAGATCGCCCCGGACAAGCGCCCCCCACGAGCAGTACTTC. The rearrangement joins TRBV7-9 to TRBJ2-7, with D tentatively TRBD1 (5 bases). Trimming left V 6 bases short and J 5 bases short, with 23 bases between. The CDR3 totals 16 residues. CDR1 is SEHNR, CDR2 FQNEAQ, per germline (reference sequence).

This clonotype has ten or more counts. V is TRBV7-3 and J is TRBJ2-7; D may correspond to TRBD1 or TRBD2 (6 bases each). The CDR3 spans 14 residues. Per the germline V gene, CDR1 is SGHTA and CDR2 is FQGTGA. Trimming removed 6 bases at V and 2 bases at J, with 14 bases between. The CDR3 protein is CASRVDRGPYEQYF. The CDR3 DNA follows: TGTGCCAGCAGGGTCGATCGGGGGCCCTACGAGCAGTACTTC.

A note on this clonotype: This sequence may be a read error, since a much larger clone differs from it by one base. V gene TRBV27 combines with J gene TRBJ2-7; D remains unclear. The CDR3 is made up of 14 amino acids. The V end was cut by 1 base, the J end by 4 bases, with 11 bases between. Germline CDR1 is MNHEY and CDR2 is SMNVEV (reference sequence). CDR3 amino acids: CASSLWAHTYEQYF. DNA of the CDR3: TGTGCCAGCAGTTTATGGGCTCATACGTACGAGCAGTACTTC.

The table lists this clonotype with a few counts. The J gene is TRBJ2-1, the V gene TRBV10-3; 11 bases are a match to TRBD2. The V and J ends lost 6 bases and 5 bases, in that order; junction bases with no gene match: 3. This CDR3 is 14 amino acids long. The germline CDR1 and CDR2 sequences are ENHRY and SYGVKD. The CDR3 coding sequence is TGTGCCATCAGACTAGCGGGGGTGGACAATGAGCAGTTCTTC. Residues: CAIRLAGVDNEQFF.

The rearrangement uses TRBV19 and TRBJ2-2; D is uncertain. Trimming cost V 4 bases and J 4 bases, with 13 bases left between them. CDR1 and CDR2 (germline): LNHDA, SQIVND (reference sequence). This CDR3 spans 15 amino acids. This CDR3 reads CASSTAGVGTGELFF. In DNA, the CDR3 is TGTGCCAGTAGTACCGCCGGCGTGGGCACCGGGGAGCTGTTTTTT.

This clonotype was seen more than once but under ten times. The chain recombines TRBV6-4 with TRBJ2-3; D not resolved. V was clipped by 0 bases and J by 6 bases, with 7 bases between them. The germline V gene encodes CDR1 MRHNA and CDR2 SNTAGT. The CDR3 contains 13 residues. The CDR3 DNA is TGTGCCAGCAGTGACTCGGTTTCCGATACGCAGTATTTT. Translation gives CASSDSVSDTQYF.

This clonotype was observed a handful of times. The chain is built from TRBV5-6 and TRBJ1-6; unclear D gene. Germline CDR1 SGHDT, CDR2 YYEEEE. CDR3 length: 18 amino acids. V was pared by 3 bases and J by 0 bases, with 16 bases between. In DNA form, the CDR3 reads TGTGCCAGCAGCTACGAACCGACGTCGAGCTCCTATAATTCACCCCTCCACTTT. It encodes CASSYEPTSSSYNSPLHF.

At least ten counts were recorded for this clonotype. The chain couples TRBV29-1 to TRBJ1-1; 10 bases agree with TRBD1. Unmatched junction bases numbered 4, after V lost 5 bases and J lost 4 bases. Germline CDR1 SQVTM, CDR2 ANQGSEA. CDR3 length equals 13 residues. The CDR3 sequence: CSVSGQGGTEAFF. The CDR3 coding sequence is TGCAGCGTTTCCGGACAGGGGGGCACTGAAGCTTTCTTT.

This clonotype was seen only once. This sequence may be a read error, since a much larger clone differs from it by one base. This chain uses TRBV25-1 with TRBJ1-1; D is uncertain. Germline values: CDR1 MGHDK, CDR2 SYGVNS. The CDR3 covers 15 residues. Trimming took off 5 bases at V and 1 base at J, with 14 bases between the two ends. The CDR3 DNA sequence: TGTGCCAGCAGTAATCCTACAGTGGGGAACACTGAAGCTTTCTTT. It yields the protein CASSNPTVGNTEAFF.

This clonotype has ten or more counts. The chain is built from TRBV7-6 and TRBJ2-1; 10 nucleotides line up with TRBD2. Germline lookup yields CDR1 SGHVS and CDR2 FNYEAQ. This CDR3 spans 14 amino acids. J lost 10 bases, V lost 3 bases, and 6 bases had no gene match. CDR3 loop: CASSLSSGGSEQFF. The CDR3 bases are TGTGCCAGCAGCTTGTCTAGCGGGGGATCCGAGCAGTTCTTC.